The 27 T cell receptor beta chains listed next were all sequenced from one sample in a study of identical twins. MiXCR was run by TCRdb on the 5' RACE reads, yielding one entry per CDR3 protein. This sample yields approximately 150,000 distinct CDR3 sequences, of which roughly 3.5% are seen a single time; 7.5% to 8.5% belongs to the top ten. The sample taken for sequencing was memory T cells sorted from blood. These receptors were obtained from a man aged 18 to 30 in good health.

This clonotype was observed many times. V is TRBV20-1 and J is TRBJ2-5; the D is unclear. Per the germline V gene, CDR1 is DFQATT and CDR2 is SNEGSKA (reference sequence). The CDR3 contains 13 residues. Trimming removed 3 bases at V and 9 bases at J, with 17 bases between. CDR3 sequence reads: CSASSSRWVSQYF. The CDR3 DNA follows: TGCAGTGCTAGTAGTAGCAGATGGGTGTCCCAGTACTTC.

This clonotype was observed many times. This chain uses TRBV28 with TRBJ1-2, with no clear D. V was shortened by 6 bases and J by 5 bases, with 13 bases between the two germline ends. Germline lookup yields CDR1 MDHEN and CDR2 SYDVKM. The CDR3 totals 13 residues. The CDR3 DNA follows: TGTGCCAGCAGCCTAGGTCCGTTATATGGCTACACCTTC. Amino acid sequence: CASSLGPLYGYTF.

This clonotype occurred many times. V is TRBV2 and J is TRBJ1-5, with 7 positions matching TRBD1. The CDR3 is made up of 15 amino acids. CDR1 is SNHLY, CDR2 FYNNEI, per germline. The ends lost 6 bases at V and 1 base at J; junction bases unmatched: 6. The CDR3 is CASSETGNSNQPQHF. The CDR3 DNA sequence: TGTGCCAGCAGCGAGACAGGGAACAGCAATCAGCCCCAGCATTTT.

This clonotype turned up a few times. The gene calls are TRBV18 and TRBJ1-1, with a weak D call TRBD1 (5 bases). Germline V lookup: CDR1 KGHSH, CDR2 LQKENI. V lost 8 bases, J lost 2 bases, and 12 bases lay in between. The CDR3 sequence is 13 residues long. For the CDR3, the DNA is TGTGCCAGCCAGGCGGGGGTTAACACTGAAGCTTTCTTT. Amino acid sequence: CASQAGVNTEAFF.

This clonotype was picked up many times. The rearrangement links TRBV29-1 to TRBJ1-1; D is possibly TRBD1 (5 bases). The germline V gene has CDR1 SQVTM and CDR2 ANQGSEA. This CDR3 region has 12 residues. Trimming took off 4 bases at V and 3 bases at J, with 9 bases between the two ends. The CDR3 reads CSVGREYTEAFF. The CDR3 DNA sequence: TGCAGCGTTGGCAGGGAGTACACTGAAGCTTTCTTT.

This clonotype was counted at least ten times. The V and J genes are TRBV15 and TRBJ1-2, with TRBD1 identical over 11 bases. Germline V gives CDR1 LNHNV, CDR2 YYDKDF (reference sequence). This CDR3 has 15 residues. The V segment lost 1 base and the J segment 6 bases; nucleotides outside the gene matches: 4. The CDR3 reads CATSRGTGGVNGYTF. The CDR3 DNA is TGTGCCACCAGCAGAGGGACAGGGGGCGTTAATGGCTACACCTTC.

This clonotype was found many times. The V gene is TRBV5-1, the J gene TRBJ1-1, with 7 bases aligning to TRBD1. The germline V gene has CDR1 SGHRS and CDR2 YFSETQ. V lost 5 bases, J lost 8 bases, and 9 bases stayed unmatched. This CDR3 has 13 residues. This chain's CDR3 is CASSRQGGREAFF. For the CDR3, the DNA is TGCGCCAGCAGTCGACAGGGAGGACGCGAAGCTTTCTTT.

This clonotype was counted only a few times. The rearrangement uses TRBV5-1 and TRBJ2-5, with 7 bases that match TRBD2. V lost 7 bases and J lost 5; bases outside the gene matches: 17. Germline CDR1 reads SGHRS; CDR2 reads YFSETQ. The CDR3 covers 16 residues. The CDR3 DNA sequence: TGCGCCAGCCGAAAGGAGGCGGGAGCCCTGGAGGAGACCCAGTACTTC. Its translation: CASRKEAGALEETQYF.

This clonotype was recorded at least ten times. The chain has TRBV20-1 and TRBJ1-5; D is uncertain. The germline gives CDR1 DFQATT, CDR2 SNEGSKA (reference sequence). The CDR3 is 13 amino acids. Trimming shortened V by 0 bases and J by 5 bases, and 8 bases separated the two germline ends. The CDR3 nucleotides read TGCAGTGCTAGAGATTTCCGCCATCAGCCCCAGCATTTT. Amino acid sequence: CSARDFRHQPQHF.

This clonotype was counted at least ten times. V gene TRBV12-3 or TRBV12-4 combines with J gene TRBJ1-6; no definite D call. V was shortened by 7 bases and J by 6 bases, with 10 bases between the two germline ends. The CDR3 spans 13 residues. The CDR3 sequence: CASTGLGNSPLHF. The CDR3 bases are TGTGCCAGCACCGGGTTGGGTAATTCACCCCTCCACTTT.

This clonotype was seen many times. The chain has TRBV12-3 or TRBV12-4 and TRBJ2-5; 11 nucleotides align to TRBD1. This CDR3 has 15 residues. V dropped 1 base and J dropped 5; count of bases not matched to a gene: 3. The CDR3, as DNA: TGTGCCAGCAGTTTAGGGACAGGGGGCGGGGAGACCCAGTACTTC. It encodes CASSLGTGGGETQYF.

This clonotype was seen at least ten times. The V and J genes are TRBV7-9 and TRBJ1-2; a weak D match, TRBD1 (5 bases). Between the trimmed V and J ends, which lost 4 bases and 1 base, there was a span of 13 bases. The CDR3 consists of 15 residues. The germline CDR1 and CDR2 sequences are SEHNR and FQNEAQ (reference sequence). The CDR3 DNA is TGTGCCAGCAGCTATAGGGGCGAACTTAACTATGGCTACACCTTC. Translating it yields CASSYRGELNYGYTF.

This clonotype was seen ten or more times. V gene TRBV15 combines with J gene TRBJ2-4, with a possible D match to TRBD1 (5 bases). With 0 bases removed from V and 8 bases from J, the gap between germline ends came to 14 bases. From germline, CDR1 is LNHNV and CDR2 YYDKDF (reference sequence). The CDR3 sequence is 15 residues long. The CDR3: CATSRDLARVHIQYF. CDR3 coding DNA: TGTGCCACCAGCAGAGATTTGGCCAGGGTCCACATTCAGTACTTC.

This clonotype was observed many times. The J gene is TRBJ2-4, the V gene TRBV7-9, with TRBD2 as a possible D gene (6 bases). This CDR3 has 13 amino acids. Germline V lookup: CDR1 SEHNR, CDR2 FQNEAQ (reference sequence). With 10 bases removed from V and 1 base from J, the gap between germline ends came to 11 bases. The CDR3 sequence: CAIGDLAKNIQYF. The CDR3 nucleotides are TGTGCCATTGGGGACTTGGCCAAAAACATTCAGTACTTC.

This clonotype was detected ten times or more. V usage is TRBV29-1 and J usage is TRBJ2-1; TRBD2 might be the D (6 bases). V was trimmed by 4 bases and J by 9 bases, leaving 16 bases between them. CDR3 length: 13 residues. Germline lookup yields CDR1 SQVTM and CDR2 ANQGSEA. The CDR3 here is CSVARAWGGEQFF. The CDR3 nucleotides are TGCAGCGTTGCAAGGGCGTGGGGAGGTGAGCAGTTCTTC.

This clonotype was seen repeatedly, ten times or more. The rearrangement links TRBV12-3 or TRBV12-4 to TRBJ2-5; D unresolved. V lost 6 bases and J lost 5, with 10 bases in between. This CDR3 has 12 residues. CDR3 region: CASSLMEETQYF. The CDR3 DNA reads TGTGCCAGCAGCCTAATGGAGGAGACCCAGTACTTC.

This clonotype appeared many times. The chain combines TRBV20-1 with TRBJ2-7; no definite D call. The V gene's germline CDR1 is DFQATT and CDR2 SNEGSKA (reference sequence). Trimming shortened V by 6 bases and J by 0 bases, and 12 bases separated the two germline ends. The CDR3 consists of 13 residues. CDR3 sequence: CSAKRDSSYEQYV. CDR3 DNA: TGCAGTGCCAAGCGAGACTCCTCCTACGAGCAGTACGTC.

This clonotype was observed many times. The chain couples TRBV27 to TRBJ2-3; 10 bases match TRBD2. CDR1 MNHEY and CDR2 SMNVEV come from the germline V gene (reference sequence). This CDR3 is built from 14 residues. Trimming removed 6 bases from V and 3 bases from J; junction bases left unmatched: 3. CDR3 nucleotides: TGTGCCAGCAGCCCGGGACTAGCGACAGATACGCAGTATTTT. Protein sequence: CASSPGLATDTQYF.

This clonotype was recorded many times. The CDR3 is CASSSSRNYGYTF. The CDR3 region has the DNA TGTGCCAGCAGTTCGAGCAGAAACTATGGCTACACCTTC. The chain combines TRBV12-3 or TRBV12-4 with TRBJ1-2; D remains ambiguous. Trimming left V 4 bases short and J 2 bases short, with 8 bases between. This CDR3 contains 13 residues.

At least ten counts were recorded for this clonotype. This chain connects TRBV6-1 to TRBJ1-5; D might be TRBD1 (5 bases). Germline lookup yields CDR1 MNHNS and CDR2 SASEGT. The V end was cut by 2 bases, the J end by 11 bases, with 13 bases between. CDR3 length: 13 amino acids. CDR3 sequence: CASSERQGRAQHF. In DNA, the CDR3 is TGTGCCAGCAGTGAACGGCAGGGAAGGGCCCAGCATTTT.

This clonotype was observed many times. The CDR3 region has the DNA TGTGCCAGCAGCTTAGGGAGGAGAAGGGGGCGTGATGGCTACACCTTC. Amino acid sequence: CASSLGRRRGRDGYTF. The chain recombines TRBV7-8 with TRBJ1-2, with 7 nucleotides matching TRBD1. Unmatched junction bases numbered 11, after V lost 1 base and J lost 6 bases. In germline, CDR1 is SGHVS, CDR2 FQNEAQ. This CDR3 contains 16 residues.

This clonotype was found many times. The gene calls are TRBV18 and TRBJ2-4; D unresolved. Looked up from germline, CDR1 is KGHSH and CDR2 is LQKENI. V was clipped by 0 bases and J by 0 bases, with 9 bases between them. The CDR3 sequence is 16 residues long. The CDR3 sequence: CASSPPVGGAKNIQYF. DNA of the CDR3: TGTGCCAGCTCACCACCGGTTGGCGGAGCCAAAAACATTCAGTACTTC. The variable domain in full, with the rest retrieved from reference TRBV18 and TRBJ2-4, is NAGVMQNPRHLVRRRGQEARLRCSPMKGHSHVYWYRQLPEEGLKFMVYLQKENIIDESGMPKERFSAEFPKEGPSILRIQQVVRGDSAAYFCASSPPVGGAKNIQYFGAGTRLSVL.

In its sample, this clonotype was seen many times. V and J are TRBV27 and TRBJ2-7; 12 bases match TRBD1. J gave up 1 base and V 3 bases, and 4 bases lay outside the gene matches. The CDR3 sequence is 16 residues long. Per the germline V gene, CDR1 is MNHEY and CDR2 is SMNVEV (reference sequence). The CDR3 coding sequence is TGTGCCAGCAGTTTTGGGGGACAGGGGGCTTCCTACGAGCAGTACTTC. Protein: CASSFGGQGASYEQYF.

This clonotype was seen repeatedly, ten times or more. J is TRBJ1-1 and V is TRBV20-1; 7 bases map to TRBD1. The V gene's germline CDR1 is DFQATT and CDR2 SNEGSKA (reference sequence). The CDR3 loop spans 15 amino acids. The V gene end was trimmed by 5 bases and the J gene end by 3 bases; junction bases not matched to a gene: 12. CDR3 sequence: CSALRQGVMDTEAFF. In DNA, the CDR3 is TGCAGTGCTCTCCGCCAGGGGGTGATGGACACTGAAGCTTTCTTT.

This clonotype was recorded at least ten times. This rearrangement joins TRBV6-1 to TRBJ1-3; no reliable D call. The CDR3 is made up of 14 amino acids. V was pared by 6 bases and J by 0 bases, with 9 bases between. Per the germline V gene, CDR1 is MNHNS and CDR2 is SASEGT. In DNA, the CDR3 is TGTGCCAGCAGCCCACAGTACTCTGGAAACACCATATATTTT. Translation gives CASSPQYSGNTIYF.

In its sample, this clonotype was seen many times. V is TRBV25-1 and J is TRBJ2-1; 8 bases are shared with TRBD2. The CDR3 runs to 17 residues. With 1 base clipped from V and 6 bases from J, the junction kept 11 bases outside the gene matches. Germline V gene sequence: CDR1 MGHDK, CDR2 SYGVNS. The chain's CDR3 is CASSEFGSGVPGNEQFF. In DNA form, the CDR3 reads TGTGCCAGCAGTGAATTTGGTAGCGGGGTCCCAGGCAATGAGCAGTTCTTC. Looking up the rest from reference TRBV25-1 and TRBJ2-1 gives the full variable domain: EADIYQTPRYLVIGTGKKITLECSQTMGHDKMYWYQQDPGMELHLIHYSYGVNSTEKGDLSSESTVSRIRTEHFPLTLESARPSHTSQYLCASSEFGSGVPGNEQFFGPGTRLTVL.

This clonotype was found many times. The rearrangement links TRBV4-2 to TRBJ2-1; maybe TRBD2 (5 bases). The CDR3 is made up of 14 amino acids. Looked up from germline, CDR1 is LGHNA and CDR2 is YNFKEQ. Trimming cost V 4 bases and J 9 bases, with 16 bases left between them. CDR3 DNA: TGTGCCAGCAGCCTTGAGGGCTTCACCGGTGAGCAGTTCTTC. Encoded protein: CASSLEGFTGEQFF.